A single sample is the source of the 19 T cell receptor beta chains below, sequenced in a study of response to subunit inactivated influenza vaccine. A single record per CDR3 protein comes from TCRdb applying MiXCR to the RT-PCR reads. The sample has hundreds of thousands of distinct CDR3 sequences; around 15% are singletons. The source material was PBMCs from blood, sampled 14 to 15 days before vaccination. The receptors originated from a man in his fifties or sixties who received an inactivated influenza vaccine.

The rearrangement uses TRBV6-1 and TRBJ2-2, with TRBD2 as a possible D gene (5 bases). CDR3 length: 16 residues. CDR1 is MNHNS and CDR2 is SASEGT in the germline V gene. V shed 5 bases and J shed 1 base, with 14 bases lying between them. The CDR3 here is CASSPLGGQNTGELFF. The CDR3 DNA follows: TGTGCCAGCAGTCCCCTGGGCGGGCAGAACACCGGGGAGCTGTTTTTT.

The CDR3 sequence: CASSPRGRTSGLVDEQFF. The DNA of the CDR3 is TGTGCCAGCAGCCCGAGAGGACGGACTAGCGGTCTTGTAGATGAGCAGTTCTTC. V gene TRBV9 combines with J gene TRBJ2-1; TRBD2 matches at 10 bases. This CDR3 region has 18 residues. With 4 bases clipped from V and 8 bases from J, the junction kept 18 bases outside the gene matches. Germline V CDR1 and CDR2: SGDLS, YYNGEE.

This clonotype was counted ten times or more. The chain is built from TRBV5-6 and TRBJ1-2, with 11 bases matching TRBD1. The CDR3 length is 15 residues. Losses at the gene ends were 2 bases for V and 4 bases for J; bases not matched to a gene: 4. The germline CDR1 and CDR2 sequences are SGHDT and YYEEEE. The CDR3 here is CASSLPGTGGYGYTF. The CDR3 nucleotides are TGTGCCAGCAGCTTACCCGGGACAGGGGGCTATGGCTACACCTTC.

This clonotype was seen at least ten times. J is TRBJ2-1 and V is TRBV2; TRBD2 matches at 8 bases. This CDR3 is 15 amino acids long. Germline V gene sequence: CDR1 SNHLY, CDR2 FYNNEI. Trimming took 3 bases from V and 4 from J; bases not matched to a gene: 5. The CDR3 sequence is CASSDSEREYNEQFF. The CDR3 coding sequence is TGTGCCAGCAGTGATAGCGAGCGGGAGTACAATGAGCAGTTCTTC.

This chain uses TRBV5-4 with TRBJ2-7; TRBD2 matches 10 bases. Germline CDR1 SGHNT, CDR2 YYREEE (reference sequence). The CDR3 runs 19 residues. Trimming took 2 bases from V and 3 from J; bases not matched to a gene: 17. For the CDR3, the DNA is TGTGCCAGCAGCTTTGGAGTAGAGCGGGGGGGACGACTTAACTACGAGCAGTACTTC. It codes for CASSFGVERGGRLNYEQYF.

This clonotype was seen only a few times. The V and J genes are TRBV2 and TRBJ1-5; the D is unclear. The CDR3 spans 13 residues. The V end was cut by 2 bases, the J end by 4 bases, with 6 bases between. Germline CDR1 is SNHLY and CDR2 is FYNNEI. The DNA for the CDR3 is TGTGCCAGCAGTGAATGGCCGAATCAGCCCCAGCATTTT. It yields the protein CASSEWPNQPQHF.

The J gene is TRBJ1-5, the V gene TRBV3-1; D uncertain. The germline V and J ends were trimmed by 0 bases and 2 bases, with 11 bases remaining between them. The germline V gene encodes CDR1 LGHDT and CDR2 YNNKEL (reference sequence). The CDR3 contains 16 residues. For the CDR3, the DNA is TGTGCCAGCAGCCAAGATCTTGGGTATGGCAATCAGCCCCAGCATTTT. It encodes CASSQDLGYGNQPQHF. Using reference TRBV3-1 and TRBJ1-5 for the parts outside the CDR3, the full variable domain is DTAVSQTPKYLVTQMGNDKSIKCEQNLGHDTMYWYKQDSKKFLKIMFSYNNKELIINETVPNRFSPKSPDKAHLNLHINSLELGDSAVYFCASSQDLGYGNQPQHFGDGTRLSIL.

This clonotype appeared many times. The chain links TRBV5-1 to TRBJ2-5; D may be TRBD2 (5 bases). The CDR3 is 16 residues long. Trimming shortened V by 0 bases and J by 4 bases, and 16 bases separated the two germline ends. Germline CDR1 and CDR2: SGHRS and YFSETQ. Here the CDR3 DNA reads TGCGCCAGCAGCTTGGGGTTAGGGAGCGGAGGAGAGACCCAGTACTTC. It is translated as CASSLGLGSGGETQYF.

The chain uses TRBV5-6 and TRBJ2-7; D is uncertain. Germline assignment: CDR1 SGHDT and CDR2 YYEEEE. The germline V and J ends were trimmed by 0 bases and 5 bases, with 9 bases remaining between them. This CDR3 comprises 13 residues. CDR3 sequence (DNA): TGTGCCAGCAGCTTGGCTAATTGGGACGAGCAGTACTTC. Translation: CASSLANWDEQYF.

This clonotype has only a few counts. The CDR3: CASSQADFQETQYF. DNA for the CDR3: TGTGCCAGCAGCCAAGCCGACTTCCAAGAGACCCAGTACTTC. The V and J genes are TRBV3-1 and TRBJ2-5; D call uncertain. CDR1 is LGHDT and CDR2 is YNNKEL in the germline V gene (reference sequence). The CDR3 is 14 residues long. V lost 1 base and J lost 1, with 7 bases in between.

This clonotype has just a few counts. The chain has TRBV6-2 or TRBV6-3 and TRBJ1-1; D uncertain. Trimming took off 2 bases at V and 5 bases at J, with 12 bases between the two ends. The CDR3 is 14 amino acids. Germline V gene lookup returns CDR1 MNHEY and CDR2 SVGEGT. The CDR3 nucleotides read TGTGCCAGCAGTTACGATGCCATGAGGACTGAAGCTTTCTTT. This gives the protein CASSYDAMRTEAFF.

The rearrangement joins TRBV11-3 to TRBJ2-3; perhaps D is TRBD1 or TRBD2 (6 bases each). This CDR3 is built from 15 residues. Trimming took off 3 bases at V and 2 bases at J, with 12 bases between the two ends. Germline V gene sequence: CDR1 SGHNT, CDR2 YENEEA. CDR3 region: CASSFRGLNTDTQYF. The CDR3 DNA is TGTGCCAGCAGCTTCCGGGGGCTAAACACAGATACGCAGTATTTT. The variable domain in full, completed from reference TRBV11-3 and TRBJ2-3, reads EAGVVQSPRYKIIEKKQPVAFWCNPISGHNTLYWYLQNLGQGPELLIRYENEEAVDDSQLPKDRFSAERLKGVDSTLKIQPAELGDSAVYLCASSFRGLNTDTQYFGPGTRLTVL.

The V and J genes are TRBV25-1 and TRBJ2-3, with D possibly being TRBD1 (6 bases). The CDR3 loop spans 15 amino acids. V lost 4 bases and J lost 3, with 14 bases in between. Germline CDR1 reads MGHDK; CDR2 reads SYGVNS. In nucleotides, the CDR3 is TGTGCCAGCAGTGGTTTGGGGGCAGGGACAGATACGCAGTATTTT. It specifies CASSGLGAGTDTQYF.

This chain connects TRBV11-1 to TRBJ2-1, with D possibly TRBD2 on 5 matching bases. V was pared by 4 bases and J by 6 bases, with 13 bases between. Per germline, CDR1 SGHAT and CDR2 FQDESV (reference sequence). The CDR3 contains 14 residues. In DNA, the CDR3 is TGTGCCAGCAGCTCAGCGGCCCTGCGCAATGAGCAGTTCTTC. This translates into CASSSAALRNEQFF. The full variable domain, its missing parts supplied by reference TRBV11-1 and TRBJ2-1, is EAEVAQSPRYKITEKSQAVAFWCDPISGHATLYWYRQILGQGPELLVQFQDESVVDDSQLPKDRFSAERLKGVDSTLKIQPAELGDSAMYLCASSSAALRNEQFFGPGTRLTVL.

This clonotype was recorded a few times. This chain links TRBV18 with TRBJ1-2, with TRBD1 as a possible D gene (5 bases). The V end lost 3 bases, the J end lost 6 bases, and 11 bases lay between the germline ends. This CDR3 has 13 amino acids. Germline V gene lookup returns CDR1 KGHSH and CDR2 LQKENI. CDR3 sequence: CASSPVPGNGYTF. Here the CDR3 DNA reads TGTGCCAGCTCACCTGTGCCAGGGAATGGCTACACCTTC. Together with reference TRBV18 and TRBJ1-2, the CDR3 gives the full variable domain: NAGVMQNPRHLVRRRGQEARLRCSPMKGHSHVYWYRQLPEEGLKFMVYLQKENIIDESGMPKERFSAEFPKEGPSILRIQQVVRGDSAAYFCASSPVPGNGYTFGSGTRLTVV.

This clonotype appeared many times. This sequence joins TRBV20-1 and TRBJ2-1; D gene unclear. CDR3 length equals 15 residues. Germline V lookup: CDR1 DFQATT, CDR2 SNEGSKA (reference sequence). V was cut by 1 base and J by 1 base, with 11 bases left in between. CDR3 sequence: CSARAPITSYNEQFF. CDR3 DNA: TGCAGTGCTAGAGCCCCGATCACATCCTACAATGAGCAGTTCTTC.

This clonotype was recorded many times. The chain has TRBV11-2 and TRBJ1-6, with TRBD1 as a possible D gene (5 bases). Germline V gives CDR1 SGHAT, CDR2 FQNNGV. CDR3 length: 15 residues. The ends were cut back, 5 bases at V and 15 bases at J, with 23 bases in the middle. The chain's CDR3 is CASSAQVRRGAFLHF. DNA for the CDR3: TGTGCCAGCAGCGCCCAGGTGAGGAGGGGAGCCTTCCTCCACTTT.

The V and J genes are TRBV5-1 and TRBJ2-1; D gene unclear. The ends were cut back, 1 base at V and 9 bases at J, with 14 bases in the middle. Germline CDR1 SGHRS, CDR2 YFSETQ. The CDR3 runs to 14 residues. The DNA for the CDR3 is TGCGCCAGCAGCTTGCAAGACTCCGCCCCTGAGCAGTTCTTC. This sequence encodes CASSLQDSAPEQFF.

The rearrangement joins TRBV5-1 to TRBJ2-7; D not resolved. CDR3 length: 13 amino acids. The V end was cut by 2 bases, the J end by 3 bases, with 9 bases between. Germline V gene data show CDR1 as SGHRS and CDR2 as YFSETQ. The CDR3 sequence is CASSFSHYYEQYF. CDR3 nucleotides: TGCGCCAGCAGCTTTAGTCACTACTACGAGCAGTACTTC.